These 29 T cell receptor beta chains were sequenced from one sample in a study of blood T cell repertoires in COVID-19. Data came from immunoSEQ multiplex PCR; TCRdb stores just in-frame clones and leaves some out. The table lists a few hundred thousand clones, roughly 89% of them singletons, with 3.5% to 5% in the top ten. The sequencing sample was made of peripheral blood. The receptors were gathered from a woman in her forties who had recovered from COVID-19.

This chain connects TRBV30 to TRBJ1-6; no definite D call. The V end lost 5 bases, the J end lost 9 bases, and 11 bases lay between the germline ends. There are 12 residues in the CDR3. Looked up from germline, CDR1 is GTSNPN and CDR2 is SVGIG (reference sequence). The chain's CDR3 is CAWDESGSPLHF. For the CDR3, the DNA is TGTGCCTGGGATGAGTCAGGTTCACCCCTCCACTTT.

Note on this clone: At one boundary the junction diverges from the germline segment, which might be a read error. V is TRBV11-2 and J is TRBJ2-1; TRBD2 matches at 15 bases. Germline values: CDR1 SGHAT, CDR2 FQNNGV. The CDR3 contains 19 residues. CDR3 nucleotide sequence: TGTGCCAGCAGTTTAGAGAGTGGGACTAGCGGGAGGAGCTACAATGAGCAGTTCTTC. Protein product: CASSLESGTSGRSYNEQFF.

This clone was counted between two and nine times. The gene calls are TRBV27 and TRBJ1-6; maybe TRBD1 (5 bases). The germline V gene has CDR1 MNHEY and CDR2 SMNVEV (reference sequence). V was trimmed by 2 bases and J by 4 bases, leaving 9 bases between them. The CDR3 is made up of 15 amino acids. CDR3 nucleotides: TGTGCCAGCAGTTTAAGTCCAGGGTATAATTCACCCCTCCACTTT. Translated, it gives CASSLSPGYNSPLHF.

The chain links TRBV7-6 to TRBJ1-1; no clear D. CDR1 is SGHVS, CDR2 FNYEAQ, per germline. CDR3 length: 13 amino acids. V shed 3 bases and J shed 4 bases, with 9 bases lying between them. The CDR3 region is CASSFTTTTEAFF. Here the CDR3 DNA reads TGTGCCAGCAGCTTCACCACAACCACTGAAGCTTTCTTT. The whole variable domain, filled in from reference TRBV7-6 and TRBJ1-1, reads GAGVSQSPRYKVTKRGQDVALRCDPISGHVSLYWYRQALGQGPEFLTYFNYEAQQDKSGLPNDRFSAERPEGSISTLTIQRTEQRDSAMYRCASSFTTTTEAFFGQGTRLTVV.

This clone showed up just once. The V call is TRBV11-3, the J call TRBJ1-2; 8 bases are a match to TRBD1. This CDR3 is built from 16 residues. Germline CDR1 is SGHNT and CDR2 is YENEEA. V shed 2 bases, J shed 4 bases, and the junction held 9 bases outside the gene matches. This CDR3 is CASSLPTGTGGYGYTF. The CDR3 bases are TGTGCCAGCAGCTTACCCACTGGGACAGGTGGCTATGGCTACACCTTC.

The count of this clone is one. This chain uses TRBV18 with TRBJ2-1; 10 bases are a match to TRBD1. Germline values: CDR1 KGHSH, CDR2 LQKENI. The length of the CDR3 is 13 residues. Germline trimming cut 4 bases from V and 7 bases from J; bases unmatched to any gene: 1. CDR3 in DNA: TGTGCCAGCTCACGGGACAGGGGAAATGAGCAGTTCTTC. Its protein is CASSRDRGNEQFF.

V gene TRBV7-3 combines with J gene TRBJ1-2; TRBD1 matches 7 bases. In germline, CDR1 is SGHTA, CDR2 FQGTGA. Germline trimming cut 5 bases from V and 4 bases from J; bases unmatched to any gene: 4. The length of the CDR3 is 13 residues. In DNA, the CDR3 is TGTGCCAGCAGCCGGGACAGAGGCTATGGCTACACCTTC. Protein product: CASSRDRGYGYTF.

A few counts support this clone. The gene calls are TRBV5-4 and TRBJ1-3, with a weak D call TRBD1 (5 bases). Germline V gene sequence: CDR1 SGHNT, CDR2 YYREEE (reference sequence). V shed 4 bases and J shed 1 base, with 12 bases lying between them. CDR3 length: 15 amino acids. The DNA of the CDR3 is TGTGCCAGCAGCCAGGACACTCTATCTGGAAACACCATATATTTT. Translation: CASSQDTLSGNTIYF.

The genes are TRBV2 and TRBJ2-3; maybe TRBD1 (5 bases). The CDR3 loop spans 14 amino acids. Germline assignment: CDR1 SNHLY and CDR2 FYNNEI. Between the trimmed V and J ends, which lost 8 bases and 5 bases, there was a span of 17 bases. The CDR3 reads CASSRQARGDTQYF. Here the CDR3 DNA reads TGTGCCAGCTCGAGGCAGGCAAGGGGAGATACGCAGTATTTT.

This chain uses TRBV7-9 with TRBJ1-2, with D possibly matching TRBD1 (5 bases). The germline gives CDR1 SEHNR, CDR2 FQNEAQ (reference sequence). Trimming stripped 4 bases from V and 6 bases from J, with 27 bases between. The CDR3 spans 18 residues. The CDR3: CASSSRSRVLGPDDGYTF. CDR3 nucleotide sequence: TGTGCCAGCAGCTCCCGTTCTCGGGTATTGGGGCCCGACGATGGCTACACCTTC.

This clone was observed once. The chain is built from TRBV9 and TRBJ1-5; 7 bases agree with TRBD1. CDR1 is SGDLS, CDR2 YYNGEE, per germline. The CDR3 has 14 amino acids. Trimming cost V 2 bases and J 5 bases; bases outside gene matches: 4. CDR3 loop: CASSVRDSHQPQHF. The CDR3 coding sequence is TGTGCCAGCAGCGTCCGGGACAGCCATCAGCCCCAGCATTTT.

The CDR3 DNA is TGTGCCAGCAGTTACCCAGGGAATGGCTACACCTTC. Translated: CASSYPGNGYTF. The chain carries TRBV6-2 or TRBV6-3 and TRBJ1-2, with D perhaps TRBD1 (5 bases). V dropped 2 bases and J dropped 6 bases, with 7 bases sitting between them. Germline CDR1 and CDR2: MNHEY and SVGEGT. The CDR3 is 12 residues long.

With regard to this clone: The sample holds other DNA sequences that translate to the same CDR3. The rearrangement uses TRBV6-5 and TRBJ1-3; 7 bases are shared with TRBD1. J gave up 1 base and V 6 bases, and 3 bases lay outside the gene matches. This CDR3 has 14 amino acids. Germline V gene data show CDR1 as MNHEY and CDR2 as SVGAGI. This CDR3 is CASRQGSSGNTIYF. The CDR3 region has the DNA TGTGCCAGCAGACAGGGGTCGTCTGGAAACACCATATATTTT.

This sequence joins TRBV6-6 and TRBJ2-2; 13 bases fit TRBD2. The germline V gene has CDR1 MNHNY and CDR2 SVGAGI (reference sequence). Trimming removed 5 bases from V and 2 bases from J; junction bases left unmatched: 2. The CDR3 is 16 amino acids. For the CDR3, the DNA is TGTGCCAGCAGTACGGGACTAGCGGGAAACACCGGGGAGCTGTTTTTT. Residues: CASSTGLAGNTGELFF.

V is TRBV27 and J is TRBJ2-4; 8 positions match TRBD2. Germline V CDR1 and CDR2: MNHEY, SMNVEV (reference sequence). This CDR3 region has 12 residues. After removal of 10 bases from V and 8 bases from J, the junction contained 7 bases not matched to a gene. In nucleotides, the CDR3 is TGTGCCACCAGGGGACTAGACCACATTCAGTACTTC. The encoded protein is CATRGLDHIQYF.

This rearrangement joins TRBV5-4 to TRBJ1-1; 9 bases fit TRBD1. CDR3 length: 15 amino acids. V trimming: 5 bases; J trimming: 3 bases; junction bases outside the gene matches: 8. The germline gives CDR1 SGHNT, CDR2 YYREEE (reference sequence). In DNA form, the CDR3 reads TGTGCCAGCAGTCTTGGAGACAGGGGGGACACTGAAGCTTTCTTT. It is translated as CASSLGDRGDTEAFF.

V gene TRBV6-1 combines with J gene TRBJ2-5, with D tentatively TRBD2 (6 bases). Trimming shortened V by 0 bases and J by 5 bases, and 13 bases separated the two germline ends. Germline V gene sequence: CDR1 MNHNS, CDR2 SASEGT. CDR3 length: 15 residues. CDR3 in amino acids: CASSEAAGRAETQYF. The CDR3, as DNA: TGTGCCAGCAGTGAAGCGGCGGGAAGAGCTGAGACCCAGTACTTC.

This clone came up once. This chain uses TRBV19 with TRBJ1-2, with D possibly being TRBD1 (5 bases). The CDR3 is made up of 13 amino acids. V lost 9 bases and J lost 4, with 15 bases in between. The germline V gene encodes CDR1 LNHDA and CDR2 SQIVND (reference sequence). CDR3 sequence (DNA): TGTGCCAGCAAACGGGACTCCTCCTATGGCTACACCTTC. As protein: CASKRDSSYGYTF.

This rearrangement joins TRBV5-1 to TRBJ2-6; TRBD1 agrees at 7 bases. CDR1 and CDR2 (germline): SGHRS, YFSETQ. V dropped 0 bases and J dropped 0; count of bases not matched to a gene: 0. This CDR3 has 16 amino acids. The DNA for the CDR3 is TGCGCCAGCAGCTTGGGACAGGGCTCTGGGGCCAACGTCCTGACTTTC. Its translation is CASSLGQGSGANVLTF.

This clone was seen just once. The CDR3 DNA follows: TGCGCCAGCACAGGGACAGGGTGTAATCCCTACGAGCAGTACGTC. It specifies CASTGTGCNPYEQYV. The V and J genes are TRBV10-2 and TRBJ2-7, with 9 positions matching TRBD1. The J segment lost 2 bases and the V segment lost 7 bases, leaving 9 bases of the junction unmatched. Germline-derived CDR1 and CDR2 are WSHSY and SAAADI. The CDR3 runs to 15 residues.

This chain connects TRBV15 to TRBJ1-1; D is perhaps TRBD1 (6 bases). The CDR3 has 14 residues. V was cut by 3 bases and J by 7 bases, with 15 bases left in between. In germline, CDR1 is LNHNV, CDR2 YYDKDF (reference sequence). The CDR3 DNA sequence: TGTGCCACCAGCAGTTACGGGACATTGATTGAAGCTTTCTTT. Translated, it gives CATSSYGTLIEAFF.

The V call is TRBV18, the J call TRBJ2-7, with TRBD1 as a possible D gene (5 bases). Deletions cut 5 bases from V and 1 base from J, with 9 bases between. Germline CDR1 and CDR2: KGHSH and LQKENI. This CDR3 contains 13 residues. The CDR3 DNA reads TGTGCCAGCTCAGCGACAGAATCCTACGAGCAGTACGTC. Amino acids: CASSATESYEQYV.

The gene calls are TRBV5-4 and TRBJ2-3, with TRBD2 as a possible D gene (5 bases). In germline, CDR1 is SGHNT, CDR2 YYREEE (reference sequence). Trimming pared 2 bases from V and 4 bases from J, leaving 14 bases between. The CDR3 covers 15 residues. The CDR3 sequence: CASSLGGTNSDTQYF. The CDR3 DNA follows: TGTGCCAGCAGCTTAGGAGGAACGAACTCAGATACGCAGTATTTT.

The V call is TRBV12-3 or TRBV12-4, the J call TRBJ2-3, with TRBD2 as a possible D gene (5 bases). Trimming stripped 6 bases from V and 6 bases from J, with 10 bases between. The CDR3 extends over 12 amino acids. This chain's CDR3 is CASSATRDTQYF. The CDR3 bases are TGTGCCAGCAGCGCAACTAGGGATACGCAGTATTTT.

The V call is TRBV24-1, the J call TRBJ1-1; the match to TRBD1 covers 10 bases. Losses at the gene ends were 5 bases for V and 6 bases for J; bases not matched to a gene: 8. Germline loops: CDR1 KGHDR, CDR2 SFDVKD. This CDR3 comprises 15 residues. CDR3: CATSGAGTGEAEAFF. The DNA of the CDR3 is TGTGCCACCAGTGGAGCCGGGACAGGGGAAGCTGAAGCTTTCTTT.

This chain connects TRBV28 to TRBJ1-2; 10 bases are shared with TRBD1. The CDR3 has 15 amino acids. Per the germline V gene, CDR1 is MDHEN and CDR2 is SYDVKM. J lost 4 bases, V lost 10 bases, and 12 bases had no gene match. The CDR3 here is CATLVGTGAPYGYTF. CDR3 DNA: TGTGCCACCCTGGTAGGGACAGGGGCCCCCTATGGCTACACCTTC.

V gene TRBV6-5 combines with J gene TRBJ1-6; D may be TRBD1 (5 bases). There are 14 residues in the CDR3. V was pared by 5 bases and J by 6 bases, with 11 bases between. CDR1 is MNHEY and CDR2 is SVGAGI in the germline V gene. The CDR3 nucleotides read TGTGCCAGCAGTCCTTTAGGGGCTAATTCACCCCTCCACTTT. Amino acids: CASSPLGANSPLHF.

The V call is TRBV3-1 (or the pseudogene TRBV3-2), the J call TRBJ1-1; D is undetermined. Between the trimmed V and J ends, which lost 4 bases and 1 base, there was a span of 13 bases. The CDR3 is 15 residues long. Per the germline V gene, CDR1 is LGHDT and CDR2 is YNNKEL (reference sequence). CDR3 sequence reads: CASSPIAPGNTEAFF. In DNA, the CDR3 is TGTGCCAGCAGCCCCATAGCCCCGGGGAACACTGAAGCTTTCTTT.

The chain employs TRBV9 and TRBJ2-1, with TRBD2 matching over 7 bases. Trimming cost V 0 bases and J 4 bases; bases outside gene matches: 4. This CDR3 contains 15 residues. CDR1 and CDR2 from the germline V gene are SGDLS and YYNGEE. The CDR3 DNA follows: TGTGCCAGCAGCGTAGGTGGGACTACGTACAATGAGCAGTTCTTC. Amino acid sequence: CASSVGGTTYNEQFF.